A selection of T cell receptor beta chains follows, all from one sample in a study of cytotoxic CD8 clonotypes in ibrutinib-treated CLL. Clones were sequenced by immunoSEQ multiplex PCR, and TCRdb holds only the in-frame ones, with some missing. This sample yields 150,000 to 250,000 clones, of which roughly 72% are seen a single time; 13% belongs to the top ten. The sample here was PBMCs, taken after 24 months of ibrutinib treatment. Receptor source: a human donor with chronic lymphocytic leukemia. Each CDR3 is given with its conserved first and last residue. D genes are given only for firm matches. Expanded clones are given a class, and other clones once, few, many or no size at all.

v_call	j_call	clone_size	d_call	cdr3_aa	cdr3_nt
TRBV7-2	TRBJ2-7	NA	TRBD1	CASSKPGTGTYEQYF	TGTGCCAGCAGCAAACCCGGGACAGGTACCTACGAGCAGTACTTC
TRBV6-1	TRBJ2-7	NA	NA	CASSLGDVGREQYF	TGTGCCAGCAGTCTCGGGGACGTGGGCCGCGAGCAGTACTTC
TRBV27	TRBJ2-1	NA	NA	CASSLTGGLVSNEQFF	TGTGCCAGCAGTTTAACAGGGGGACTAGTTTCTAATGAGCAGTTCTTC
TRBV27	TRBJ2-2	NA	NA	CASRLNTGELFF	TGTGCCAGCAGACTGAACACCGGGGAGCTGTTTTTT
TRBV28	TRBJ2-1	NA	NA	CANLNPGSISYNEQFF	TGTGCCAACCTCAATCCGGGATCCATCTCCTACAATGAGCAGTTCTTC
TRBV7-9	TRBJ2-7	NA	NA	CASSTAGEEQYF	TGTGCCAGCAGCACCGCCGGGGAGGAGCAGTACTTC
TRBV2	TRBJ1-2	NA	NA	CASSERQSYGYTF	TGTGCCAGCAGTGAACGACAGTCCTATGGCTACACCTTC
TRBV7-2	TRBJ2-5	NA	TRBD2	CASSLAESRLAGVETQYF	TGTGCCAGCAGCTTAGCGGAATCCCGACTAGCGGGAGTTGAGACCCAGTACTTC
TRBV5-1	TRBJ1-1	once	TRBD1	CASSASGTEFEAFF	TGCGCCAGCAGCGCATCCGGGACAGAGTTTGAAGCTTTCTTT
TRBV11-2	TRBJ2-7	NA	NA	CASSLVLNYEQYF	TGTGCCAGCAGCTTAGTGCTCAACTACGAGCAGTACTTC
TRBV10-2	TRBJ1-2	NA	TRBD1	CASSDPYGQEFGYTF	TGCGCCAGCAGTGATCCCTATGGACAGGAATTTGGCTACACCTTC
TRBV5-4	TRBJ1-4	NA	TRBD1	CASSSDRVNEKLFF	TGTGCCAGCAGCTCGGACAGGGTTAATGAAAAACTGTTTTTT
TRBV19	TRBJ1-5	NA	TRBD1	CASHDRVPASNQPQHF	TGTGCCAGTCATGACAGGGTTCCTGCTAGCAATCAGCCCCAGCATTTT
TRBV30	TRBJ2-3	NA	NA	CAWSAADTQYF	TGTGCCTGGAGTGCGGCAGATACGCAGTATTTT
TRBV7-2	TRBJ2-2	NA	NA	CASRYVGLTGELFF	TGTGCCAGCAGATATGTCGGGTTGACCGGGGAGCTGTTTTTT
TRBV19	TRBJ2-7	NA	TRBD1	CASKDRGSYEQYF	TGTGCCAGTAAAGACAGGGGTTCCTACGAGCAGTACTTC
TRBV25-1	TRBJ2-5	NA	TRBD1	CASSEFGTGGAQYF	TGTGCCAGCAGTGAATTCGGGACAGGGGGGGCCCAGTACTTC
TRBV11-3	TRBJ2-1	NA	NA	CASSFVNDNEQFF	TGTGCCAGCAGCTTTGTAAACGACAATGAGCAGTTCTTC
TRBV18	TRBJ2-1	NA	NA	CASSPGVEGNEQFF	TGTGCCAGCTCACCAGGGGTGGAGGGGAATGAGCAGTTCTTC
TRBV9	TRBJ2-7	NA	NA	CASSSDSTSSYEQYF	TGTGCCAGCAGCTCTGACAGCACAAGCTCCTACGAGCAGTACTTC
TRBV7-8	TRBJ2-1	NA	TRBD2	CASSLALAGFDEQFF	TGTGCCAGCAGCTTAGCACTAGCGGGTTTCGATGAGCAGTTCTTC
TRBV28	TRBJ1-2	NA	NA	CASHQGGYTF	TGTGCCAGCCACCAGGGTGGCTACACCTTC
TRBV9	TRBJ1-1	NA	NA	CASSVDPGTEAFF	TGTGCCAGCAGCGTCGACCCAGGGACTGAAGCTTTCTTT
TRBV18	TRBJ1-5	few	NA	CASSPDLRTFGDGPQHF	TGTGCCAGCTCACCAGACTTACGGACATTCGGGGATGGGCCCCAGCATTTT
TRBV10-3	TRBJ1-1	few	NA	CAISPTGGKAFF	TGTGCCATCAGTCCCACCGGAGGGAAAGCTTTCTTT
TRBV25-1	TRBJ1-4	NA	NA	CASSGPRRINEKLFF	TGTGCCAGCAGTGGGCCAAGACGTATAAATGAAAAACTGTTTTTT
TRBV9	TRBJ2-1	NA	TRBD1	CASSVWTGGSNEQFF	TGTGCCAGCAGCGTATGGACAGGGGGCTCCAATGAGCAGTTCTTC
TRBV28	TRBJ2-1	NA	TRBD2	CASRRTSGIANEQFF	TGTGCCAGCAGACGAACTAGCGGGATAGCAAATGAGCAGTTCTTC
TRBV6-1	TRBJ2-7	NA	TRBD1	CASSEYRDSYEQYF	TGTGCCAGCAGTGAATACCGGGACAGTTACGAGCAGTACTTC
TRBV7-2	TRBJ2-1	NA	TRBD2	CASRSGTSGFNEQFF	TGTGCCAGCAGGTCCGGGACTAGCGGATTCAATGAGCAGTTCTTC
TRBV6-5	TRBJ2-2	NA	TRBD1	CASIGQGHGELFF	TGTGCCAGCATCGGACAGGGGCACGGGGAGCTGTTTTTT
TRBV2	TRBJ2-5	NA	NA	CAPTRREPETQYF	TGTGCCCCAACGAGGAGAGAACCTGAGACCCAGTACTTC
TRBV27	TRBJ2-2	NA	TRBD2	CASSLTSGKITNTGELFF	TGTGCCAGCAGTTTAACTAGCGGGAAAATTACCAACACCGGGGAGCTGTTTTTT
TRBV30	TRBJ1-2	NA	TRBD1	CAWREGARGYIF	TGTGCCTGGAGGGAGGGGGCGCGGGGCTACATCTTC
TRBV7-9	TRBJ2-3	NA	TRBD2	CASSLAPGGIDTQYF	TGTGCCAGCAGCTTAGCCCCGGGAGGGATAGATACGCAGTATTTT
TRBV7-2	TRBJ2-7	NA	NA	CASSSHPQMSSYEQYF	TGTGCCAGCAGCTCCCATCCGCAGATGAGCTCCTACGAGCAGTACTTC
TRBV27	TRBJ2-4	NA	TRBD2	CASSLLAGVAKNIQYF	TGTGCCAGCAGTCTCTTGGCGGGAGTAGCCAAAAACATTCAGTACTTC
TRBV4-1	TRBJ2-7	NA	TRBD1	CASSQGTGLYEQYF	TGCGCCAGCAGCCAAGGGACAGGGCTTTACGAGCAGTACTTC
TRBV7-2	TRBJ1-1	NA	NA	CASSQSRDTEAFF	TGTGCCAGCAGCCAATCCAGGGATACTGAAGCTTTCTTT
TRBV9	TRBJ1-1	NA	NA	CASSVGPGAVSNTEAFF	TGTGCCAGCAGCGTAGGGCCAGGGGCTGTATCGAACACTGAAGCTTTCTTT
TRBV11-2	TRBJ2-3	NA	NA	CASSLATPDTDTQYF	TGTGCCAGCAGCTTAGCGACCCCAGACACAGATACGCAGTATTTT
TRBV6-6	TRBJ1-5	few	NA	CASSYGQGFDQPQHF	TGTGCCAGCAGTTACGGGCAGGGCTTTGATCAGCCCCAGCATTTT
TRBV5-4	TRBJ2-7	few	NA	CASSFASRNEQYF	TGTGCCAGCAGCTTTGCCTCACGCAACGAGCAGTACTTC
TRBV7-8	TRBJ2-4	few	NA	CASSLAPVTGGKNIQYF	TGTGCCAGCAGCTTAGCGCCCGTCACCGGCGGCAAAAACATTCAGTACTTC
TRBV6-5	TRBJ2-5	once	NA	CASSRQETQYF	TGTGCCAGCAGTAGGCAAGAGACCCAGTACTTC
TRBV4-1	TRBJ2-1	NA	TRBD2	CASSPRLAGGYNEQFF	TGCGCCAGCAGCCCCAGACTAGCGGGAGGCTACAATGAGCAGTTCTTC
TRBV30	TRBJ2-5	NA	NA	CAWRPSGSIETQYF	TGTGCCTGGAGGCCGTCTGGGTCGATAGAGACCCAGTACTTC
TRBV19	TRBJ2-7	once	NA	CASSIGGVSKEQYF	TGTGCCAGTAGTATAGGTGGGGTCTCTAAGGAGCAGTACTTC
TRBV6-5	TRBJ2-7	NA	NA	CASSYGTTDTYEQYF	TGTGCCAGCAGTTATGGAACTACGGATACCTACGAGCAGTACTTC
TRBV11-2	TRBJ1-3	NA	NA	CASSPTSKGKSYF	TGTGCCAGCAGCCCGACCTCAAAGGGGAAGTCATATTTT